The present T cell receptor (beta chain) was sequenced within a study of T cells after posttransplantation cyclophosphamide. Study-wide points: Recipient CMV seropositivity and CMV reactivation strongly tracked TRB clonality.

Only in-frame clones appear in the TCRdb table, and some are missing; sequencing was by immunoSEQ multiplex PCR. The sample gives thousands of clones, almost 85% of which show up once; 24% is in the top ten. This clone was counted only a few times. The antigen is not known. Control samples came 1 year after myeloablative marrow transplants with methotrexate plus calcineurin inhibitor. CDR3 length: 13 amino acids. Germline CDR1 SGHRS, CDR2 YFSETQ. V dropped 5 bases and J dropped 3 bases, with 9 bases sitting between them. This receptor was obtained from a male patient between 35 and 55 years old who received an allogeneic stem cell transplant from an unrelated donor, was CMV-positive, and had chronic GVHD only. Part of the T cells may come from the graft donor. Sequences were derived from PBMCs, sampled after an allogeneic stem cell transplant with a calcineurin inhibitor and methotrexate. The gene calls are TRBV5-1 and TRBJ2-1; D is unresolved. The CDR3 nucleotides are TGCGCCAGCAGTTTTAACGGCTACAATGAGCAGTTCTTC. It encodes CASSFNGYNEQFF.